Listed here are 14 T cell receptor beta chains from one sample, sequenced in a study of cytomegalovirus exposure and HLA in healthy donors. Primers: 60 Vbeta forward and 13 Jbeta reverse. TCRdb's table, derived via immunoSEQ multiplex PCR, lists solely in-frame clones and lacks some. The top ten clones hold under 4.5% of a sample with 150,000 to 180,000 clones, approximately 80% of them seen once. Sequencing was performed on PBMCs. These receptors originate from a woman in her thirties or forties in good health and CMV-seronegative.

The rearrangement joins TRBV7-8 to TRBJ2-4, with D tentatively TRBD2 (6 bases). Trimming cost V 1 base and J 0 bases, with 13 bases left between them. The CDR3 is 17 residues long. The germline gives CDR1 SGHVS, CDR2 FQNEAQ. The CDR3 nucleotides are TGTGCCAGCAGCTTAGGGAGGGCAGTCGTAGCCAAAAACATTCAGTACTTC. This translates into CASSLGRAVVAKNIQYF. The variable domain in full, completed from reference TRBV7-8 and TRBJ2-4, reads GAGVSQSPRYKVAKRGQDVALRCDPISGHVSLFWYQQALGQGPEFLTYFQNEAQLDKSGLPSDRFFAERPEGSVSTLKIQRTQQEDSAVYLCASSLGRAVVAKNIQYFGAGTRLSVL.

The chain is built from TRBV5-1 and TRBJ1-5; maybe TRBD1 (5 bases). The germline CDR1 and CDR2 sequences are SGHRS and YFSETQ. The CDR3 length is 15 residues. Trimming cost V 0 bases and J 7 bases, with 14 bases left between them. The CDR3 protein is CASSLEAGDGQPQHF. The CDR3 DNA reads TGCGCCAGCAGCTTGGAGGCGGGGGACGGGCAGCCCCAGCATTTT.

This rearrangement joins TRBV19 to TRBJ1-1, with 7 positions matching TRBD1. CDR1 and CDR2 (germline): LNHDA, SQIVND (reference sequence). The V and J ends lost 4 bases and 0 bases, in that order; junction bases with no gene match: 8. This CDR3 contains 16 residues. The CDR3 reads CASSTRTGPMNTEAFF. CDR3 bases: TGTGCCAGTAGTACGCGGACAGGCCCGATGAACACTGAAGCTTTCTTT.

The V call is TRBV30, the J call TRBJ1-2; D unresolved. The CDR3 runs to 12 residues. V gave up 3 bases and J gave up 2 bases, with 7 bases separating them. Looked up from germline, CDR1 is GTSNPN and CDR2 is SVGIG (reference sequence). This CDR3 reads CAWRGRNYGYTF. The CDR3 coding sequence is TGTGCCTGGAGGGGGAGGAACTATGGCTACACCTTC.

The chain joins TRBV5-6 to TRBJ1-2; TRBD1 matches at 7 bases. The germline V gene encodes CDR1 SGHDT and CDR2 YYEEEE. This CDR3 spans 16 amino acids. After removal of 2 bases from V and 3 bases from J, the junction contained 10 bases not matched to a gene. The CDR3: CASSFRGSGGHYGYTF. CDR3 DNA sequence: TGTGCCAGCAGCTTCAGAGGTTCAGGGGGACACTATGGCTACACCTTC.

This chain links TRBV28 with TRBJ2-4; D is uncertain. This CDR3 has 14 residues. CDR1 is MDHEN, CDR2 SYDVKM, per germline. V was clipped by 3 bases and J by 6 bases, with 12 bases between them. CDR3 DNA sequence: TGTGCCAGCAGTTTTAATGCGGATGGAAACATTCAGTACTTC. Its translation is CASSFNADGNIQYF.

This chain links TRBV4-2 with TRBJ2-6; 9 bases agree with TRBD2. Trimming cost V 1 base and J 0 bases; bases outside gene matches: 4. Germline CDR1 and CDR2: LGHNA and YNFKEQ. The CDR3 loop spans 18 amino acids. The CDR3 is CASSQATSGASGANVLTF. CDR3 coding DNA: TGTGCCAGCAGCCAAGCGACTAGCGGAGCCTCTGGGGCCAACGTCCTGACTTTC.

The sample holds a few counts of this clone. This chain uses TRBV6-5 with TRBJ1-2; 10 bases agree with TRBD1. Per the germline V gene, CDR1 is MNHEY and CDR2 is SVGAGI. CDR3 length: 14 amino acids. Trimming cost V 6 bases and J 2 bases; bases outside gene matches: 3. Written as DNA, the CDR3 is TGTGCCAGCAGCGACAGGGGGCGGAACTATGGCTACACCTTC. It yields the protein CASSDRGRNYGYTF.

This chain connects TRBV7-9 to TRBJ2-2; D possibly corresponds to TRBD1 (6 bases). The CDR3 covers 12 residues. CDR1 and CDR2 (germline): SEHNR, FQNEAQ (reference sequence). Trimming shortened V by 5 bases and J by 5 bases, and 6 bases separated the two germline ends. CDR3 coding DNA: TGTGCCAGCAGCCAGGGGACCGGGGAGCTGTTTTTT. Its translation is CASSQGTGELFF.

This clone was found a few times. The chain carries TRBV18 and TRBJ1-2; D is perhaps TRBD1 (6 bases). This CDR3 has 13 amino acids. Germline values: CDR1 KGHSH, CDR2 LQKENI. The V gene lost 0 bases and the J gene lost 10 bases, with 12 bases spanning the gap. In nucleotides, the CDR3 is TGTGCCAGCTCACCACCGGGGGCGGTTGTCTACACCTTC. As protein: CASSPPGAVVYTF. Supplemented by reference TRBV18 and TRBJ1-2, the full variable domain reads NAGVMQNPRHLVRRRGQEARLRCSPMKGHSHVYWYRQLPEEGLKFMVYLQKENIIDESGMPKERFSAEFPKEGPSILRIQQVVRGDSAAYFCASSPPGAVVYTFGSGTRLTVV.

V is TRBV6-5 and J is TRBJ1-6; possibly TRBD1 for D (5 bases). V gave up 5 bases and J gave up 10 bases, with 15 bases separating them. This CDR3 contains 14 residues. Per germline, CDR1 MNHEY and CDR2 SVGAGI. In DNA, the CDR3 is TGTGCCAGCAGTCCAGAGGACAAGATCTCACCCCTCCACTTT. It yields the protein CASSPEDKISPLHF.

V gene TRBV6-5 combines with J gene TRBJ2-7; a possible D gene is TRBD2 (6 bases). The CDR3 sequence is 13 residues long. V was cut by 5 bases and J by 3 bases, with 11 bases left in between. CDR1 and CDR2 from the germline V gene are MNHEY and SVGAGI. For the CDR3, the DNA is TGTGCCAGCAGTCCGGGACTTTTCTACGAGCAGTACTTC. Translated: CASSPGLFYEQYF.

The chain has TRBV7-8 and TRBJ2-7; possibly TRBD2 for D (5 bases). V lost 5 bases to trimming and J lost 4 bases, with 18 bases between them. The V gene's germline CDR1 is SGHVS and CDR2 FQNEAQ. This CDR3 spans 15 amino acids. This CDR3 is CASSPRLADTYEQYF. Here the CDR3 DNA reads TGTGCCAGCAGCCCAAGGCTAGCAGATACATACGAGCAGTACTTC.

The V gene is TRBV7-9, the J gene TRBJ2-2, with 8 bases aligning to TRBD2. The junction had 11 bases not matched to a gene; V was cut back by 5 bases and J by 6 bases. The length of the CDR3 is 16 residues. The germline CDR1 and CDR2 sequences are SEHNR and FQNEAQ (reference sequence). This CDR3 reads CASSIIAGRGPGELFF. Here the CDR3 DNA reads TGTGCCAGCAGCATTATAGCGGGGAGGGGACCCGGGGAGCTGTTTTTT.